One and the same sample provided the 30 T cell receptor beta chains below, sequenced in a study of shared clonotypes between healthy human individuals. Data came from immunoSEQ multiplex PCR; TCRdb stores just in-frame clones and leaves some out. The sample includes about 690,000 clones, roughly 91% of them seen just once. The material sequenced was memory CD8+ T cells from PBMCs. Subset meaning: CD45RO+ cells pooled with CCR7-negative TemRA cells. These receptors all stem from a man younger than 35 in good health. Some clones in this sample may be carry-over from other donors' samples.

The chain employs TRBV9 and TRBJ2-1; 13 bases match TRBD2. Germline-derived CDR1 and CDR2 are SGDLS and YYNGEE. With V trimmed by 4 bases and J by 6 bases, 7 bases remained unmatched. The length of the CDR3 is 16 residues. The CDR3 nucleotides are TGTGCCAGCAGCCTGAGGGGACTAGCGGGACCCAATGAGCAGTTCTTC. This sequence encodes CASSLRGLAGPNEQFF.

The rearrangement uses TRBV7-9 and TRBJ2-2; D unclear. Deletions cut 1 base from V and 4 bases from J, with 4 bases between. The CDR3 consists of 13 residues. Germline CDR1 is SEHNR and CDR2 is FQNEAQ (reference sequence). CDR3 bases: TGTGCCAGCAGCTTAGTGTTCACCGGGGAGCTGTTTTTT. This translates into CASSLVFTGELFF.

The J gene is TRBJ1-1, the V gene TRBV2; TRBD1 aligns across 8 bases. The CDR3 runs to 13 residues. Trimming at V came to 11 bases and at J to 2 bases, leaving 7 bases not matched to a gene. Per germline, CDR1 SNHLY and CDR2 FYNNEI. In DNA form, the CDR3 reads TGTGCCGGATTGACAGGGGCAAACACTGAAGCTTTCTTT. The encoded protein is CAGLTGANTEAFF.

This chain uses TRBV6-4 with TRBJ1-1; D gene unclear. Trimming stripped 5 bases from V and 7 bases from J, with 20 bases between. CDR1 is MRHNA and CDR2 is SNTAGT in the germline V gene. This CDR3 has 15 residues. The CDR3 sequence: CASSPGLGVVGEAFF. CDR3 nucleotide sequence: TGTGCCAGCAGTCCGGGCCTCGGGGTTGTTGGTGAAGCTTTCTTT.

This chain connects TRBV2 to TRBJ2-1; TRBD2 matches 10 bases. The CDR3 length is 15 residues. Per the germline V gene, CDR1 is SNHLY and CDR2 is FYNNEI. The J segment lost 6 bases and the V segment lost 8 bases, leaving 10 bases of the junction unmatched. CDR3 sequence reads: CASRTGTSVPNEQFF. CDR3 coding DNA: TGTGCCAGCCGGACCGGGACTAGCGTACCCAATGAGCAGTTCTTC.

The chain combines TRBV15 with TRBJ2-1; perhaps TRBD2 as D (6 bases). Germline loops: CDR1 LNHNV, CDR2 YYDKDF (reference sequence). This CDR3 has 15 amino acids. V was trimmed by 3 bases and J by 6 bases, leaving 15 bases between them. The CDR3 region is CATSRTKEGRNEQFF. CDR3 DNA: TGTGCCACCAGCAGGACCAAGGAGGGCCGCAATGAGCAGTTCTTC.

The CDR3 nucleotides read TGTGCCAGTAGTACACAGGACTACCCAGCGCAGTATTTT. It yields the protein CASSTQDYPAQYF. The chain employs TRBV19 and TRBJ2-3; D may be TRBD2 (6 bases). CDR3 length: 13 amino acids. Germline V gene sequence: CDR1 LNHDA, CDR2 SQIVND (reference sequence). Trimming shortened V by 4 bases and J by 10 bases, and 15 bases separated the two germline ends. Drawing the rest from reference TRBV19 and TRBJ2-3, the complete variable domain is DGGITQSPKYLFRKEGQNVTLSCEQNLNHDAMYWYRQDPGQGLRLIYYSQIVNDFQKGDIAEGYSVSREKKESFPLTVTSAQKNPTAFYLCASSTQDYPAQYFGPGTRLTVL.

The chain joins TRBV4-2 to TRBJ2-1; 10 bases are shared with TRBD2. From germline, CDR1 is LGHNA and CDR2 YNFKEQ. J lost 6 bases, V lost 4 bases, and 9 bases had no gene match. This CDR3 has 16 residues. The CDR3 DNA is TGTGCCAGCAGCCTTTCCATCCGACTAGCGGGCAATGAGCAGTTCTTC. Translation: CASSLSIRLAGNEQFF.

The chain links TRBV19 to TRBJ2-1; 15 bases line up with TRBD2. J was trimmed by 7 bases and V by 8 bases; bases with no gene match: 12. The length of the CDR3 is 17 residues. Looked up from germline, CDR1 is LNHDA and CDR2 is SQIVND (reference sequence). The CDR3 sequence is CASPPPGLAGGPNEQFF. The CDR3 nucleotides read TGTGCCAGTCCCCCCCCGGGACTAGCGGGAGGCCCGAATGAGCAGTTCTTC.

The V and J genes are TRBV19 and TRBJ1-2, with 11 bases matching TRBD1. The junction had 8 bases not matched to a gene; V was cut back by 3 bases and J by 5 bases. The V gene's germline CDR1 is LNHDA and CDR2 SQIVND (reference sequence). The CDR3 runs 16 residues. The CDR3 region has the DNA TGTGCCAGTAGTATCCGGGACAGGGGGATGAAATATGGCTACACCTTC. Amino acids: CASSIRDRGMKYGYTF.

The V and J genes are TRBV13 and TRBJ2-7; 13 positions agree with TRBD2. Looked up from germline, CDR1 is PRHDT and CDR2 is FYEKMQ (reference sequence). The V segment lost 5 bases and the J segment 3 bases; nucleotides outside the gene matches: 10. The CDR3 runs 17 residues. The CDR3 sequence is CASSHRTSGSSLYEQYF. DNA for the CDR3: TGTGCCAGCAGCCATAGGACTAGCGGGAGTAGCCTCTACGAGCAGTACTTC.

CDR3 in DNA: TGTGCCAGCAGTCTTCTCCGGGACGCGGCCTCCTACGAGCAGTACTTC. It codes for CASSLLRDAASYEQYF. This chain connects TRBV27 to TRBJ2-7; D may correspond to TRBD1 or TRBD2 (5 bases each). Germline V CDR1 and CDR2: MNHEY, SMNVEV (reference sequence). The CDR3 loop spans 16 amino acids. Trimming cost V 5 bases and J 0 bases, with 17 bases left between them.

The rearrangement joins TRBV6-6 to TRBJ1-5; TRBD1 matches 8 bases. Germline CDR1 MNHNY, CDR2 SVGAGI (reference sequence). CDR3 size: 16 residues. J lost 10 bases, V lost 2 bases, and 13 bases had no gene match. CDR3 sequence (DNA): TGTGCCAGCAGTTACGGCCAGACAGGGGAGGCCGGTCCCCAGCATTTT. Its translation is CASSYGQTGEAGPQHF.

The chain carries TRBV19 and TRBJ2-7; D is perhaps TRBD1 or TRBD2 (5 bases each). Germline V gives CDR1 LNHDA, CDR2 SQIVND (reference sequence). Trimming pared 5 bases from V and 3 bases from J, leaving 14 bases between. CDR3 length: 14 residues. The CDR3 reads CASSSGTGHYEQYF. As DNA, the CDR3 is TGTGCCAGTAGTTCCGGGACCGGACACTACGAGCAGTACTTC.

The chain couples TRBV6-5 to TRBJ2-3, with D uncertain. The V end was cut by 10 bases, the J end by 1 base, with 12 bases between. The CDR3 totals 13 residues. CDR1 and CDR2 (germline): MNHEY, SVGAGI. The CDR3 region is CATQSPGTDTQYF. CDR3 in DNA: TGTGCCACCCAGTCCCCAGGCACAGATACGCAGTATTTT.

The rearrangement joins TRBV7-3 to TRBJ1-2, with 7 positions matching TRBD1. CDR3 length: 15 amino acids. J lost 3 bases, V lost 1 base, and 5 bases had no gene match. The V gene's germline CDR1 is SGHTA and CDR2 FQGTGA. CDR3 in DNA: TGTGCCAGCAGCTTAAATCCAGGGGGGGACTATGGCTACACCTTC. Encoded protein: CASSLNPGGDYGYTF.

The chain carries TRBV11-3 and TRBJ2-2; the D is unclear. V shed 5 bases and J shed 4 bases, with 17 bases lying between them. The CDR3 consists of 16 residues. Germline CDR1 reads SGHNT; CDR2 reads YENEEA. CDR3 sequence: CASSARSVLPTGELFF. The CDR3 nucleotides read TGTGCCAGCAGCGCCCGCTCAGTCCTCCCCACCGGGGAGCTGTTTTTT.

V usage is TRBV11-1 and J usage is TRBJ1-2; D not resolved. The germline gives CDR1 SGHAT, CDR2 FQDESV (reference sequence). V was cut by 4 bases and J by 5 bases, with 14 bases left in between. This CDR3 has 14 residues. The CDR3 DNA is TGTGCCAGCAGCTCGGACCGAGTCGGATATGGCTACACCTTC. Its protein is CASSSDRVGYGYTF.

J is TRBJ2-7 and V is TRBV7-9; D is unresolved. V was trimmed by 5 bases and J by 3 bases, leaving 23 bases between them. The CDR3 has 17 amino acids. Germline V CDR1 and CDR2: SEHNR, FQNEAQ (reference sequence). In nucleotides, the CDR3 is TGTGCCAGCAGCCGAGCCCTGACACGGTCCTCCGGCTACGAGCAGTACTTC. Its protein is CASSRALTRSSGYEQYF.

The table lists this clone with a count of one. The rearrangement uses TRBV13 and TRBJ2-7; 11 positions match TRBD2. The CDR3 is made up of 16 amino acids. Germline V gene lookup returns CDR1 PRHDT and CDR2 FYEKMQ (reference sequence). The V and J ends lost 3 bases and 0 bases, in that order; junction bases with no gene match: 4. CDR3 protein: CASSFPGTSGSYEQYF. As DNA, the CDR3 is TGTGCCAGCAGCTTCCCCGGGACTAGCGGCTCCTACGAGCAGTACTTC.

Note on this clone: Other DNA sequences in this sample translate to the same CDR3. The chain recombines TRBV27 with TRBJ2-1, with a weak D call TRBD1 (5 bases). The CDR3 spans 12 residues. V gave up 2 bases and J gave up 8 bases, with 7 bases separating them. Germline CDR1 MNHEY, CDR2 SMNVEV (reference sequence). The CDR3 DNA sequence: TGTGCCAGCAGTTTAGTAGGGGATGAGCAGTTCTTC. Residues: CASSLVGDEQFF.

This chain uses TRBV7-9 with TRBJ2-1; 8 bases are a match to TRBD2. CDR3 length: 16 residues. Trimming took 5 bases from V and 3 from J; bases not matched to a gene: 9. Germline V CDR1 and CDR2: SEHNR, FQNEAQ (reference sequence). The CDR3: CASSPRAGTSYNEQFF. In DNA, the CDR3 is TGTGCCAGCAGCCCTAGGGCCGGGACTAGCTACAATGAGCAGTTCTTC.

This rearrangement joins TRBV6-6 to TRBJ1-1, with D tentatively TRBD1 (5 bases). CDR3 length: 14 amino acids. The V gene lost 4 bases and the J gene lost 1 base, with 10 bases spanning the gap. Germline V gene lookup returns CDR1 MNHNY and CDR2 SVGAGI (reference sequence). CDR3 amino acids: CASSWWTSNTEAFF. In nucleotides, the CDR3 is TGTGCCAGCAGTTGGTGGACATCGAACACTGAAGCTTTCTTT.

The count of this clone is one. This rearrangement joins TRBV27 to TRBJ2-2; possible D gene TRBD1, 6 bases. CDR1 is MNHEY, CDR2 SMNVEV, per germline (reference sequence). V lost 5 bases and J lost 7, with 17 bases in between. This CDR3 contains 15 residues. The CDR3 sequence: CASSASVRGNGELFF. The DNA of the CDR3 is TGTGCCAGCAGTGCGTCCGTCAGGGGTAACGGGGAGCTGTTTTTT.

The chain employs TRBV5-8 and TRBJ1-2, with D possibly matching TRBD1 (5 bases). The V end was cut by 5 bases, the J end by 4 bases, with 21 bases between. This CDR3 contains 16 residues. Germline-derived CDR1 and CDR2 are SGHTS and YDEGEE. DNA for the CDR3: TGTGCCAGCAGGACGCTGGGACCCAGGGCAGTCTATGGCTACACCTTC. This translates into CASRTLGPRAVYGYTF.

V gene TRBV7-2 combines with J gene TRBJ2-3; 7 nucleotides match TRBD2. The germline CDR1 and CDR2 sequences are SGHTA and FQGNSA. This CDR3 spans 15 amino acids. After removal of 3 bases from V and 1 base from J, the junction contained 4 bases not matched to a gene. In DNA, the CDR3 is TGTGCCAGCAGCTTGGGCGGGAGTGGCACAGATACGCAGTATTTT. Encoded protein: CASSLGGSGTDTQYF.

The chain links TRBV9 to TRBJ1-3, with D uncertain. This CDR3 has 13 residues. Germline assignment: CDR1 SGDLS and CDR2 YYNGEE. The V end lost 3 bases, the J end lost 4 bases, and 8 bases lay between the germline ends. The CDR3 DNA sequence: TGTGCCAGCAGCGGAAATAGAGGAAACACCATATATTTT. Translated, it gives CASSGNRGNTIYF.

This clone was counted once. CDR3 in DNA: TGTGCCAGCAGCTGGGGGACAGGGGCTGGAAACACCATATATTTT. Translated, it gives CASSWGTGAGNTIYF. The J gene is TRBJ1-3, the V gene TRBV27, with 10 nucleotides matching TRBD1. The CDR3 length is 15 residues. The trim removed 6 bases at V and 2 bases at J, leaving 4 bases unmatched. The germline gives CDR1 MNHEY, CDR2 SMNVEV (reference sequence).

The chain has TRBV15 and TRBJ2-7; 12 bases line up with TRBD2. Per the germline V gene, CDR1 is LNHNV and CDR2 is YYDKDF (reference sequence). The CDR3 totals 15 residues. Trimming at V came to 3 bases and at J to 4 bases, leaving 4 bases not matched to a gene. CDR3 loop: CATSSPGTSGYEQYF. As DNA, the CDR3 is TGTGCCACCAGCAGTCCCGGGACTAGCGGGTACGAGCAGTACTTC.

The V and J genes are TRBV9 and TRBJ2-2; D is unclear. The CDR3 spans 17 residues. Per the germline V gene, CDR1 is SGDLS and CDR2 is YYNGEE. The V end was cut by 0 bases, the J end by 1 base, with 13 bases between. The CDR3 coding sequence is TGTGCCAGCAGCGTAGCTGTTGAGGACGTGAACACCGGGGAGCTGTTTTTT. This sequence encodes CASSVAVEDVNTGELFF.